The T cell receptor (beta chain) under discussion was sequenced for a study of cytomegalovirus exposure and HLA in healthy donors. Study-level points and caveats: Follow-up analysis found HLA locus-dependent TCR association rates, highest for DRB1 and lowest for HLA-C. Most CMV-associated TCR beta chains were later found to appear HLA-restricted.

Primers included in the PCR were 60 Vbeta and 13 Jbeta primers. Generated by immunoSEQ multiplex PCR, the TCRdb table keeps only in-frame clones and is missing some. The table includes roughly 170,000 clones, approximately 71% detected once. On this clone: Its specificity is unknown.

This clonotype originated in a girl under 18 in good health and CMV-seronegative. Sequencing was performed on PBMCs.

CDR3 sequence: CASSVDEAGGTNNEQFF. CDR3 bases: TGTGCCAGCAGCGTAGACGAGGCGGGGGGGACCAACAATGAGCAGTTCTTC. The genes are TRBV9 and TRBJ2-1; 9 bases align to TRBD2. Germline CDR1 reads SGDLS; CDR2 reads YYNGEE. V lost 0 bases and J lost 5; bases outside the gene matches: 9. This CDR3 contains 17 residues.